Listed below are T cell receptor beta chains from one sample, sequenced in a study of T cells in Graves' hyperthyroidism and ophthalmopathy. TCRdb re-called the multiplex PCR reads through MiXCR, storing one row per CDR3 protein. The top ten hold roughly a fifth of the sample, which has more than 350,000 distinct CDR3 sequences, over 12% seen once. The sample was blood. These receptors were taken from a woman aged 55-75 years with Graves' ophthalmopathy. Both conserved end residues are part of each CDR3. A D gene is named only where the DNA matches it firmly. Some rows mark clone size as missing; the rest say once, few, many or name a class of expanded clone.

cdr3_nt: TGCGCCAGCAGCTTGGAAGCAGGGCTGTACAATGAGCAGTTCTTC; cdr3_aa: CASSLEAGLYNEQFF; j_call: TRBJ2-1; d_call: -; clone_size: many; v_call: TRBV5-1
cdr3_nt: TGTGCCAGCAGTTTACGGGGCCCGACCAGGGCGACCTTCTACGAGCAGTACTTC; cdr3_aa: CASSLRGPTRATFYEQYF; j_call: TRBJ2-7; d_call: -; clone_size: many; v_call: TRBV27
cdr3_nt: TGTGCCAGTAGTCCGACTAGCGGGAGGGCGGATACGCAGTATTTT; cdr3_aa: CASSPTSGRADTQYF; j_call: TRBJ2-3; d_call: TRBD2; clone_size: -; v_call: TRBV19
cdr3_nt: TGTGCCAGCAGTCGACGCGGGGCAGGACCATATGGCTACACCTTC; cdr3_aa: CASSRRGAGPYGYTF; j_call: TRBJ1-2; d_call: -; clone_size: many; v_call: TRBV28
cdr3_nt: TGCGCCAGCAGCTTGGAGTCGCAGGGGAAAGAGACCCAGTACTTC; cdr3_aa: CASSLESQGKETQYF; j_call: TRBJ2-5; d_call: -; clone_size: many; v_call: TRBV5-1
cdr3_nt: TGTGCCACCAGCAGGCCCGGACTAGCGGGACGGGGCGAGCAGTACTTC; cdr3_aa: CATSRPGLAGRGEQYF; j_call: TRBJ2-7; d_call: TRBD2; clone_size: many; v_call: TRBV15
cdr3_nt: TGCAGTGCTGAGGAGGGAGGGCCTCTCCCCGAGCAGTTCTTC; cdr3_aa: CSAEEGGPLPEQFF; j_call: TRBJ2-1; d_call: TRBD2; clone_size: many; v_call: TRBV20-1
cdr3_nt: TGCAGTGCTAGTTCTCATAGCGGGAGCTCCTACAATGAGCAGTTCTTC; cdr3_aa: CSASSHSGSSYNEQFF; j_call: TRBJ2-1; d_call: TRBD2; clone_size: many; v_call: TRBV20-1
cdr3_nt: TGTGCCTGGAGTGGGCAGCCTGCTAACTATGGCTACACCTTC; cdr3_aa: CAWSGQPANYGYTF; j_call: TRBJ1-2; d_call: -; clone_size: -; v_call: TRBV30
cdr3_nt: TGTGCCAGCAGTTACCTAGGGACAGCAGACTCCTACAATGAGCAGTTCTTC; cdr3_aa: CASSYLGTADSYNEQFF; j_call: TRBJ2-1; d_call: TRBD1; clone_size: few; v_call: TRBV6-2/TRBV6-3
cdr3_nt: TGTGCCAGCAGCTACCTAGCGGGAGGGCCCGGGGAGACCCAGTACTTC; cdr3_aa: CASSYLAGGPGETQYF; j_call: TRBJ2-5; d_call: TRBD2; clone_size: many; v_call: TRBV11-2
cdr3_nt: TGCGCCAGCAGCTTGAGGACTAACACCGGGGAGCTGTTTTTT; cdr3_aa: CASSLRTNTGELFF; j_call: TRBJ2-2; d_call: -; clone_size: many; v_call: TRBV5-1
cdr3_nt: TGCGCCAGCAGCTTGGGGGACAACCCTACCATTCAGTACTTC; cdr3_aa: CASSLGDNPTIQYF; j_call: TRBJ2-4; d_call: -; clone_size: many; v_call: TRBV5-1
cdr3_nt: TGTGCCAGCCACAGGGACCCCTTCGGCACCGGGGAGCTGTTTTTT; cdr3_aa: CASHRDPFGTGELFF; j_call: TRBJ2-2; d_call: -; clone_size: -; v_call: TRBV5-5
cdr3_nt: TGCAGCGTTGAAGAATTGGGTGTGAGCACTGAAGCTTTCTTT; cdr3_aa: CSVEELGVSTEAFF; j_call: TRBJ1-1; d_call: -; clone_size: many; v_call: TRBV29-1
cdr3_nt: TGTGCCAGCAGCGAAGCAGGGTCGGGTGGAAACACCATATATTTT; cdr3_aa: CASSEAGSGGNTIYF; j_call: TRBJ1-3; d_call: -; clone_size: -; v_call: TRBV2
cdr3_nt: TGTGCCAGCAGCTTAGAGACGCTCCACAATGAGCAGTTCTTC; cdr3_aa: CASSLETLHNEQFF; j_call: TRBJ2-1; d_call: -; clone_size: few; v_call: TRBV7-8
cdr3_nt: TGTGCCAGCAGTTACCAGTTGGGGGAAGGCTCTGGGGCCAACGTCCTGACTTTC; cdr3_aa: CASSYQLGEGSGANVLTF; j_call: TRBJ2-6; d_call: -; clone_size: many; v_call: TRBV6-2/TRBV6-3
cdr3_nt: TGTGCCAGCAGCCAAGAGGACCCTTCCTACAATGAGCAGTTCTTC; cdr3_aa: CASSQEDPSYNEQFF; j_call: TRBJ2-1; d_call: -; clone_size: -; v_call: TRBV3-1
cdr3_nt: TGTGCCAGCAGTGACGGGAAAGCCTACGAGCAGTACTTC; cdr3_aa: CASSDGKAYEQYF; j_call: TRBJ2-7; d_call: -; clone_size: -; v_call: TRBV6-4
cdr3_nt: TGTGCCAGCAGCTTAGATAGGACATCGGCAACTAATGAAAAACTGTTTTTT; cdr3_aa: CASSLDRTSATNEKLFF; j_call: TRBJ1-4; d_call: -; clone_size: -; v_call: TRBV5-6
cdr3_nt: TGTGCCAGCAGTCCTGGACAGGGGAGGAGTGGCTACACCTTC; cdr3_aa: CASSPGQGRSGYTF; j_call: TRBJ1-2; d_call: TRBD1; clone_size: -; v_call: TRBV2
cdr3_nt: TGCAGTGCCAGGGACAGGGGAGGAGAGCAGTACTTC; cdr3_aa: CSARDRGGEQYF; j_call: TRBJ2-7; d_call: TRBD1; clone_size: many; v_call: TRBV20-1
cdr3_nt: TGTGCCAGCAGACCCGGACAGGTCGGGTATAATTCACCCCTCCACTTT; cdr3_aa: CASRPGQVGYNSPLHF; j_call: TRBJ1-6; d_call: TRBD1; clone_size: few; v_call: TRBV28
cdr3_nt: TGTGCCAGCAGCCCCCAAAGGGGACAGGGGAACACCGGGGAGCTGTTTTTT; cdr3_aa: CASSPQRGQGNTGELFF; j_call: TRBJ2-2; d_call: TRBD1; clone_size: -; v_call: TRBV7-3
cdr3_nt: TGCGCCAGCAGCTCACAACGGGGACTAGGCTCTGGGGCCAACGTCCTGACTTTC; cdr3_aa: CASSSQRGLGSGANVLTF; j_call: TRBJ2-6; d_call: TRBD2; clone_size: -; v_call: TRBV5-1
cdr3_nt: TGTGCCAGCAGCTTAGATATCTCGAGGGAGCTGTTTTTT; cdr3_aa: CASSLDISRELFF; j_call: TRBJ2-2; d_call: -; clone_size: many; v_call: TRBV7-2
cdr3_nt: TGTGCCAGCACCCCCGGAGGGGTGTGGAGGCCCCAGCATTTT; cdr3_aa: CASTPGGVWRPQHF; j_call: TRBJ1-5; d_call: -; clone_size: few; v_call: TRBV2
cdr3_nt: TGTGCCAGCAGTCCGAGGCACGGTACCTACGAGCAGTACTTC; cdr3_aa: CASSPRHGTYEQYF; j_call: TRBJ2-7; d_call: -; clone_size: few; v_call: TRBV6-1
cdr3_nt: TGTGCCAGCAAAATAGGCGGCCGCTACGAGCAGTACTTC; cdr3_aa: CASKIGGRYEQYF; j_call: TRBJ2-7; d_call: -; clone_size: many; v_call: TRBV6-2/TRBV6-3
cdr3_nt: TGTGCCAGCAGTTTTTATAAGAACACTGAAGCTTTCTTT; cdr3_aa: CASSFYKNTEAFF; j_call: TRBJ1-1; d_call: -; clone_size: few; v_call: TRBV6-1
cdr3_nt: TGCGCCAGCAGCCAAGCCCCCCTGGACAGGGTTCACGAGCAGTACTTC; cdr3_aa: CASSQAPLDRVHEQYF; j_call: TRBJ2-7; d_call: TRBD1; clone_size: -; v_call: TRBV4-1
cdr3_nt: TGTGCCAGCAGTGACCGGAGGACCCCTTACGAGCAGTACTTC; cdr3_aa: CASSDRRTPYEQYF; j_call: TRBJ2-7; d_call: -; clone_size: many; v_call: TRBV2
cdr3_nt: TGTGCCAGCAGCCCCAACAGGGTCCGATCCGAGCAGTACTTC; cdr3_aa: CASSPNRVRSEQYF; j_call: TRBJ2-7; d_call: -; clone_size: many; v_call: TRBV28
cdr3_nt: TGTGCCAGCAGCGCCTTGGGACTAGGGGACAATGAGCAGTTCTTC; cdr3_aa: CASSALGLGDNEQFF; j_call: TRBJ2-1; d_call: TRBD2; clone_size: once; v_call: TRBV9
cdr3_nt: TGCGCCAGCAGCTTGGGGCCCGGGGAGCGGACTGAAGCTTTCTTT; cdr3_aa: CASSLGPGERTEAFF; j_call: TRBJ1-1; d_call: -; clone_size: many; v_call: TRBV5-1
cdr3_nt: TGTGCCAGCCGGGACAGCCCGTCTAACTATGGCTACACCTTC; cdr3_aa: CASRDSPSNYGYTF; j_call: TRBJ1-2; d_call: TRBD1; clone_size: many; v_call: TRBV2
cdr3_nt: TGTGCCAGCAGCTTAACGGCCACGGGAGTGGGTACCGGGGAGCTGTTTTTT; cdr3_aa: CASSLTATGVGTGELFF; j_call: TRBJ2-2; d_call: -; clone_size: few; v_call: TRBV7-3
cdr3_nt: TGTGCCAGCAGTTACTCGGGGAGCGGGAGTGGTGAGACCCAGTACTTC; cdr3_aa: CASSYSGSGSGETQYF; j_call: TRBJ2-5; d_call: TRBD2; clone_size: -; v_call: TRBV6-5
cdr3_nt: TGTGCCAGCAGCCCAGGGGTTGGGAGAGAGACCCAGTACTTC; cdr3_aa: CASSPGVGRETQYF; j_call: TRBJ2-5; d_call: -; clone_size: -; v_call: TRBV11-2
cdr3_nt: TGCAGCGTTGAATTACTAGCGGGAACTAATGAGCAGTTCTTC; cdr3_aa: CSVELLAGTNEQFF; j_call: TRBJ2-1; d_call: TRBD2; clone_size: many; v_call: TRBV29-1
cdr3_nt: TGCGCCAGCAGCCAAGACAGGAGCGAGCAGTACTTC; cdr3_aa: CASSQDRSEQYF; j_call: TRBJ2-7; d_call: -; clone_size: -; v_call: TRBV4-1
cdr3_nt: TGCAGCGCCGAGGGTCTAGCGGAAGGCATTCAGTACTTC; cdr3_aa: CSAEGLAEGIQYF; j_call: TRBJ2-4; d_call: TRBD2; clone_size: many; v_call: TRBV29-1
cdr3_nt: TGCAGTGCTAGAGATCCGGCGGGAGGGCGCAATGAGCAGTTCTTC; cdr3_aa: CSARDPAGGRNEQFF; j_call: TRBJ2-1; d_call: TRBD2; clone_size: many; v_call: TRBV20-1
cdr3_nt: TGCAGCGTACAACTAGCGGGGGACTACGAGCAGTACTTC; cdr3_aa: CSVQLAGDYEQYF; j_call: TRBJ2-7; d_call: TRBD2; clone_size: few; v_call: TRBV29-1
cdr3_nt: TGCAGTGCTAGTGCGCCGTACAATGAGCAGTTCTTC; cdr3_aa: CSASAPYNEQFF; j_call: TRBJ2-1; d_call: -; clone_size: many; v_call: TRBV20-1
cdr3_nt: TGCAGCGCTAGCTCCGTCCACAATGAGCAGTTCTTC; cdr3_aa: CSASSVHNEQFF; j_call: TRBJ2-1; d_call: -; clone_size: many; v_call: TRBV29-1
cdr3_nt: TGTGCCAGCAGCTTCGGGACAGGGCCTACCTACGAGCAGTACTTC; cdr3_aa: CASSFGTGPTYEQYF; j_call: TRBJ2-7; d_call: TRBD1; clone_size: -; v_call: TRBV7-7
cdr3_nt: TGCAGCGTTGAAGATCCACTTAATGAGCAGTTCTTC; cdr3_aa: CSVEDPLNEQFF; j_call: TRBJ2-1; d_call: -; clone_size: once; v_call: TRBV29-1